The 19 T cell receptor beta chains below come from one sample, sequenced in a study of cytomegalovirus exposure and HLA in healthy donors. The protocol was immunoSEQ multiplex PCR, while the TCRdb copy is restricted to in-frame clones and leaves out a portion. The sample yields 130,000 to 150,000 clones, around 88% seen once. Sequenced: PBMCs. The receptors here all came from a woman aged 18-35 years in good health and CMV-seropositive.

The chain recombines TRBV19 with TRBJ1-2, with a tentative D call TRBD1 (6 bases). In germline, CDR1 is LNHDA, CDR2 SQIVND (reference sequence). CDR3 size: 13 residues. Trimming removed 9 bases at V and 5 bases at J, with 16 bases between. The CDR3 nucleotides read TGTGCCAGCGGTCAGGGGCCCCAGTATGGCTACACCTTC. This encodes CASGQGPQYGYTF.

This chain connects TRBV30 to TRBJ2-2; 8 nucleotides align to TRBD2. There are 16 residues in the CDR3. Germline V lookup: CDR1 GTSNPN, CDR2 SVGIG (reference sequence). The trim removed 3 bases at V and 3 bases at J, leaving 9 bases unmatched. The CDR3 coding sequence is TGTGCCTGGAGCTACCGCGGGGGGTGGTACACCGGGGAGCTGTTTTTT. As protein: CAWSYRGGWYTGELFF.

This chain uses TRBV14 with TRBJ2-2; 7 bases fit TRBD2. CDR1 and CDR2 from the germline V gene are SGHDN and FVKESK. The J segment lost 1 base and the V segment lost 0 bases, leaving 5 bases of the junction unmatched. This CDR3 is built from 17 residues. CDR3 nucleotide sequence: TGTGCCAGCAGCCAAGAGGGCCAGCGGGAGAACACCGGGGAGCTGTTTTTT. This translates into CASSQEGQRENTGELFF.

The gene calls are TRBV6-5 and TRBJ1-1; 7 bases map to TRBD1. The CDR3 consists of 15 residues. Looked up from germline, CDR1 is MNHEY and CDR2 is SVGAGI. V lost 4 bases and J lost 0; bases outside the gene matches: 5. The CDR3 coding sequence is TGTGCCAGCAGTTTTACCGGGACAGTGAACACTGAAGCTTTCTTT. Amino acids: CASSFTGTVNTEAFF.

This chain links TRBV5-4 with TRBJ2-1; 7 bases fit TRBD2. There are 15 residues in the CDR3. Germline V gene lookup returns CDR1 SGHNT and CDR2 YYREEE (reference sequence). J was trimmed by 3 bases and V by 0 bases; bases with no gene match: 3. The CDR3, as DNA: TGTGCCAGCAGCTTGGGAGCGGGAAACTACAATGAGCAGTTCTTC. Translated, it gives CASSLGAGNYNEQFF.

The chain employs TRBV9 and TRBJ2-1, with D tentatively TRBD1 (6 bases). The CDR3 length is 15 residues. CDR1 and CDR2 (germline): SGDLS, YYNGEE. V lost 0 bases and J 8 bases, leaving 15 bases between the germline ends. CDR3 protein: CASSVDREIRDEQFF. CDR3 DNA sequence: TGTGCCAGCAGCGTAGACAGGGAGATTAGGGATGAGCAGTTCTTC.

The chain recombines TRBV11-3 with TRBJ2-7; D gene uncertain. The CDR3 runs 15 residues. In germline, CDR1 is SGHNT, CDR2 YENEEA. V shed 3 bases and J shed 3 bases, with 15 bases lying between them. The CDR3 sequence is CASSLGHGPLYEQYF. For the CDR3, the DNA is TGTGCCAGCAGCTTGGGCCATGGCCCCCTCTACGAGCAGTACTTC.

In this sample, this clone turned up once. The chain couples TRBV5-1 to TRBJ2-7; TRBD2 matches 8 bases. The CDR3 is made up of 18 amino acids. Losses at the gene ends were 4 bases for V and 5 bases for J; bases not matched to a gene: 20. Germline V lookup: CDR1 SGHRS, CDR2 YFSETQ. The CDR3 region has the DNA TGCGCCAGCAGCATGGGGACTAGTGCGATGGGTCGGGGCCACGAGCAGTACTTC. This translates into CASSMGTSAMGRGHEQYF.

The genes are TRBV7-2 and TRBJ2-5, with 7 bases fitting TRBD2. Per germline, CDR1 SGHTA and CDR2 FQGNSA. With 5 bases clipped from V and 5 bases from J, the junction kept 8 bases outside the gene matches. The CDR3 length is 14 residues. The CDR3 sequence is CASSQNGGSETQYF. The CDR3 DNA sequence: TGTGCCAGCAGCCAAAACGGGGGGAGCGAGACCCAGTACTTC.

V is TRBV5-8 and J is TRBJ1-1; no clear D. CDR1 SGHTS and CDR2 YDEGEE come from the germline V gene. This CDR3 is built from 13 residues. The CDR3 DNA is TGTGTTACGGCACCCGGCAGGATCACTGAAGCTTTCTTT. This sequence encodes CVTAPGRITEAFF.

This clone was detected once. The chain employs TRBV7-2 and TRBJ1-6; 9 bases match TRBD1. Germline loops: CDR1 SGHTA, CDR2 FQGNSA. J lost 7 bases, V lost 5 bases, and 6 bases had no gene match. This CDR3 has 15 residues. Here the CDR3 reads CASSHGDRDNSPLHF. The CDR3 DNA is TGTGCCAGCAGCCACGGGGACAGGGACAATTCACCCCTCCACTTT.

This clone has just one count. V usage is TRBV9 and J usage is TRBJ1-1, with TRBD1 identical over 8 bases. The CDR3 has 15 amino acids. The germline gives CDR1 SGDLS, CDR2 YYNGEE. V was clipped by 4 bases and J by 0 bases; unmatched bases: 5. The CDR3 protein is CASSTRTGMNTEAFF. CDR3 bases: TGTGCCAGCAGCACCCGGACAGGGATGAACACTGAAGCTTTCTTT.

The chain has TRBV30 and TRBJ2-7, with a possible D match to TRBD1 (5 bases). Germline lookup yields CDR1 GTSNPN and CDR2 SVGIG (reference sequence). The V end was cut by 4 bases, the J end by 2 bases, with 27 bases between. There are 18 residues in the CDR3. CDR3: CAWNGLSGKWPLTYEQYF. The CDR3, as DNA: TGTGCCTGGAATGGCTTGTCAGGGAAATGGCCCCTTACCTACGAGCAGTACTTC.

CDR3 in amino acids: CASSLGARGDEKLFF. In DNA form, the CDR3 reads TGTGCCAGCAGCTTAGGGGCCCGGGGGGATGAAAAACTGTTTTTT. This sequence joins TRBV7-2 and TRBJ1-4, with a weak D call TRBD1 (5 bases). Germline values: CDR1 SGHTA, CDR2 FQGNSA. This CDR3 is built from 15 residues. Deletions cut 1 base from V and 6 bases from J, with 12 bases between.

The V and J genes are TRBV5-1 and TRBJ2-7; 11 bases align to TRBD2. With 5 bases clipped from V and 1 base from J, the junction kept 5 bases outside the gene matches. There are 15 residues in the CDR3. Germline V gene data show CDR1 as SGHRS and CDR2 as YFSETQ. The CDR3 region is CASRTLAGESYEQYF. The CDR3 DNA follows: TGCGCCAGCAGGACACTAGCGGGAGAATCCTACGAGCAGTACTTC. The variable domain in full, with the rest retrieved from reference TRBV5-1 and TRBJ2-7, is KAGVTQTPRYLIKTRGQQVTLSCSPISGHRSVSWYQQTPGQGLQFLFEYFSETQRNKGNFPGRFSGRQFSNSRSEMNVSTLELGDSALYLCASRTLAGESYEQYFGPGTRLTVT.

CDR3 sequence (DNA): TGTGCCAGCGCAGGGGGCGCAGATACGCAGTATTTT. The encoded protein is CASAGGADTQYF. The rearrangement uses TRBV27 and TRBJ2-3; 8 bases agree with TRBD1. Germline V gene data show CDR1 as MNHEY and CDR2 as SMNVEV (reference sequence). The CDR3 spans 12 residues. With 8 bases clipped from V and 4 bases from J, the junction kept 2 bases outside the gene matches.

This clone has just a few counts. The chain recombines TRBV7-2 with TRBJ2-7; no reliable D call. The germline CDR1 and CDR2 sequences are SGHTA and FQGNSA. This CDR3 region has 13 residues. Trimming removed 3 bases at V and 2 bases at J, with 8 bases between. CDR3 region: CASSFGRPYEQYF. CDR3 coding DNA: TGTGCCAGCAGCTTCGGCAGGCCCTACGAGCAGTACTTC.

J is TRBJ2-7 and V is TRBV2; 8 bases are a match to TRBD1. Germline assignment: CDR1 SNHLY and CDR2 FYNNEI. The CDR3 totals 14 residues. V lost 5 bases to trimming and J lost 2 bases; unmatched junction nucleotides: 5. The chain's CDR3 is CASSRGQAPYEQYF. CDR3 DNA: TGTGCCAGCAGTAGGGGACAGGCCCCCTACGAGCAGTACTTC.

This clone was seen a few times. This chain uses TRBV7-9 with TRBJ2-3; 8 nucleotides align to TRBD1. The CDR3 contains 17 residues. Germline V lookup: CDR1 SEHNR, CDR2 FQNEAQ (reference sequence). After removal of 1 base from V and 5 bases from J, the junction contained 11 bases not matched to a gene. The CDR3, as DNA: TGTGCCAGCAGCTTAGGGGACAGGCCTGGTCAGCTAGATACGCAGTATTTT. Amino acid sequence: CASSLGDRPGQLDTQYF.